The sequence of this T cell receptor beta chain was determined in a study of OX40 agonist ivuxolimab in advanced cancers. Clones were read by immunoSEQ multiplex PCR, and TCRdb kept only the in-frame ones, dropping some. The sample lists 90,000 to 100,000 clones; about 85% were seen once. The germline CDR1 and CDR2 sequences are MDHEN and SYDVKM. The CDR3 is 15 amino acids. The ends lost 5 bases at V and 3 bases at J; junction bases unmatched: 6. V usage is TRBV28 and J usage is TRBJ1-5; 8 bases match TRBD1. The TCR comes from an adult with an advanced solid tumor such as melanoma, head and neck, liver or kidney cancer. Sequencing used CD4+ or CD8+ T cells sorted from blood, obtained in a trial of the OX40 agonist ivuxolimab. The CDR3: CASSQPGQDNQPQHF. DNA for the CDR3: TGTGCCAGCAGTCAACCGGGACAGGACAATCAGCCCCAGCATTTT.